These 2 T cell receptor beta chains were sequenced from one sample in a study of T cell responses to AZD1222 COVID-19 vaccine (dated by TCRdb to about 2021). The time point label corresponds to: baseline before first vaccination. Library method: the immunoSEQ multiplex PCR assay. The table was pulled from immuneACCESS by TCRdb, which kept in-frame rearrangements only. Such tables lose some clones; where checked, under half of the loss comes from unresolved V genes, and the rest has no known cause. In all, the sample holds 100,000 to 120,000 clones, and around 90% of those were seen once. The top ten constitute 3.2% of the sample. The input for sequencing was peripheral blood, taken on day 0 of AZD1222 vaccination. The receptors were sampled from an adult in good health.

This chain connects TRBV11-2 to TRBJ1-3; D is unclear. CDR3 length: 14 amino acids. V was shortened by 0 bases and J by 1 base, with 4 bases between the two germline ends. Germline V gene sequence: CDR1 SGHAT, CDR2 FQNNGV. CDR3 nucleotides: TGTGCCAGCAGCTTAGACTGGTCTGGAAACACCATATATTTT. Its protein product is CASSLDWSGNTIYF.

The chain uses TRBV18 and TRBJ1-1; no definite D call. CDR1 and CDR2 (germline): KGHSH, LQKENI. The CDR3 runs 15 residues. Deletions cut 1 base from V and 2 bases from J, with 11 bases between. CDR3 coding DNA: TGTGCCAGCTCACCACGGCAGGAACTAAACACTGAAGCTTTCTTT. Translated, it gives CASSPRQELNTEAFF.